These 6 T cell receptor beta chains share one sample of origin, sequenced in a study of blood T cell repertoires in COVID-19. Sequencing used immunoSEQ multiplex PCR; TCRdb keeps in-frame clones, though not all of them. The table shows over 250,000 clones, with about 89% occurring only once. The sample was peripheral blood. These receptors came from a man in his forties or fifties with acute or convalescent COVID-19.

This chain joins TRBV6-2 or TRBV6-3 and TRBJ2-3; TRBD2 matches at 9 bases. Per germline, CDR1 MNHEY and CDR2 SVGEGT. This CDR3 has 16 residues. With 2 bases clipped from V and 4 bases from J, the junction kept 7 bases outside the gene matches. Here the CDR3 reads CASSYGLAGSADTQYF. The DNA for the CDR3 is TGTGCCAGCAGTTACGGGCTAGCGGGGTCGGCAGATACGCAGTATTTT.

In regard to this clone: This sample also contains other DNA sequences that code for the same CDR3. The chain is built from TRBV27 and TRBJ1-6; D is unresolved. Per germline, CDR1 MNHEY and CDR2 SMNVEV (reference sequence). The V end lost 3 bases, the J end lost 0 bases, and 6 bases lay between the germline ends. The CDR3 extends over 15 amino acids. This CDR3 is CASSFSSSYNSPLHF. The CDR3 DNA is TGTGCCAGCAGTTTCTCTAGCTCCTATAATTCACCCCTCCACTTT.

This clone appeared a single time. The V call is TRBV5-1, the J call TRBJ1-6, with 9 bases matching TRBD1. Per the germline V gene, CDR1 is SGHRS and CDR2 is YFSETQ. This CDR3 spans 16 amino acids. With V trimmed by 3 bases and J by 0 bases, 1 base remained unmatched. The CDR3 bases are TGCGCCAGCAGCTCGACAGGGGGCTCCTATAATTCACCCCTCCACTTT. Protein product: CASSSTGGSYNSPLHF.

This rearrangement joins TRBV4-1 to TRBJ1-2; D possibly corresponds to TRBD1 (6 bases). The CDR3 runs to 12 residues. The V end was cut by 1 base, the J end by 6 bases, with 6 bases between. Germline V CDR1 and CDR2: MGHRA, YSYEKL. The CDR3 DNA follows: TGCGCCAGCAGCCAAGGGGGGCATGGCTACACCTTC. It is translated as CASSQGGHGYTF.

The chain couples TRBV16 to TRBJ2-2, with 9 positions matching TRBD2. The CDR3 contains 15 residues. Trimming cost V 4 bases and J 5 bases; bases outside gene matches: 5. Germline lookup yields CDR1 KGHSY and CDR2 FQNENV. The CDR3 here is CASSPTAGGTGELFF. For the CDR3, the DNA is TGTGCCAGCAGCCCGACAGCGGGGGGAACCGGGGAGCTGTTTTTT.

This clone has at least ten counts. This rearrangement joins TRBV4-1 to TRBJ1-1; D is unresolved. The V and J ends lost 4 bases and 5 bases respectively, with 23 bases between them. From germline, CDR1 is MGHRA and CDR2 YSYEKL. This CDR3 has 17 amino acids. The CDR3 spells CASSLRGDGEGRTEAFF. The DNA of the CDR3 is TGCGCCAGCAGCCTCCGTGGTGATGGGGAGGGCAGGACTGAAGCTTTCTTT.